Below, 27 T cell receptor beta chains from the same sample are listed, as sequenced in a study of blood T cell repertoires in COVID-19. Assay: immunoSEQ multiplex PCR; the TCRdb copy retains only in-frame clones and omits some. Among roughly 300,000 clones, about 89% were seen once, and the ten largest hold around 8%. The sequencing input was peripheral blood. The receptors were gathered from a woman in her forties or fifties who had recovered from COVID-19.

The chain couples TRBV19 to TRBJ2-5, with 10 bases matching TRBD1. The CDR3 is 15 amino acids. Germline trimming cut 5 bases from V and 5 bases from J; bases unmatched to any gene: 8. The germline V gene has CDR1 LNHDA and CDR2 SQIVND (reference sequence). CDR3 residues: CASSPAGTGVETQYF. The CDR3 DNA is TGTGCCAGTAGTCCTGCCGGGACAGGGGTCGAGACCCAGTACTTC.

This chain connects TRBV3-1 (or the pseudogene TRBV3-2) to TRBJ1-1; D is uncertain. From germline, CDR1 is LGHDT and CDR2 YNNKEL (reference sequence). The CDR3 runs 15 residues. V lost 4 bases, J lost 1 base, and 13 bases lay in between. The CDR3 here is CASSPSYLQNTEAFF. The CDR3 coding sequence is TGTGCCAGCAGCCCATCCTACTTGCAGAACACTGAAGCTTTCTTT.

The rearrangement links TRBV5-4 to TRBJ1-2, with unresolved D. Germline CDR1 SGHNT, CDR2 YYREEE (reference sequence). CDR3 length: 13 amino acids. V gave up 4 bases and J gave up 4 bases, with 11 bases separating them. In nucleotides, the CDR3 is TGTGCCAGCAGCCCCGGGAGCGTCTATGGCTACACCTTC. Translated, it gives CASSPGSVYGYTF.

The chain couples TRBV5-4 to TRBJ2-3; 11 nucleotides agree with TRBD2. Trimming took 2 bases from V and 2 from J; bases not matched to a gene: 4. The length of the CDR3 is 16 residues. Germline V gene data show CDR1 as SGHNT and CDR2 as YYREEE (reference sequence). The CDR3 protein is CASSFGLAGFTDTQYF. CDR3 coding DNA: TGTGCCAGCAGCTTCGGACTAGCGGGTTTCACAGATACGCAGTATTTT.

The chain joins TRBV30 to TRBJ1-4; D possibly corresponds to TRBD1 (6 bases). The CDR3 sequence is 13 residues long. Germline CDR1 and CDR2: GTSNPN and SVGIG (reference sequence). Trimming left V 5 bases short and J 7 bases short, with 14 bases between. CDR3 in DNA: TGTGCCTGGTCGCCAGGGGCACCTGAAAAACTGTTTTTT. As protein: CAWSPGAPEKLFF. The variable domain in full, with the rest retrieved from reference TRBV30 and TRBJ1-4, is SQTIHQWPATLVQPVGSPLSLECTVEGTSNPNLYWYRQAAGRGLQLLFYSVGIGQISSEVPQNLSASRPQDRQFILSSKKLLLSDSGFYLCAWSPGAPEKLFFGSGTQLSVL.

A word on this clone: An end of the junction differs from the germline gene, which may be a read error. The chain employs TRBV6-5 and TRBJ1-1, with 8 bases lining up with TRBD1. CDR3 length equals 14 residues. The V gene's germline CDR1 is MNHEY and CDR2 SVGAGI. Here the CDR3 DNA reads TGTGCCAGCAGTTGGACAGGGCGGAACGCTGAAGCTTTCTTT. Encoded protein: CASSWTGRNAEAFF.

This clone was seen once. The genes are TRBV4-3 and TRBJ1-2; 8 bases are shared with TRBD1. The CDR3 spans 16 residues. Germline V gene data show CDR1 as LGHNA and CDR2 as YSLEER. J gave up 10 bases and V 4 bases, and 17 bases lay outside the gene matches. The CDR3: CASSPEPGTGSSVYTF. The CDR3 coding sequence is TGCGCCAGCAGCCCCGAACCCGGGACAGGAAGTAGCGTCTACACCTTC.

The gene calls are TRBV6-1 and TRBJ1-2; no clear D. The CDR3 runs to 16 residues. Germline CDR1 and CDR2: MNHNS and SASEGT. V dropped 0 bases and J dropped 1 base, with 12 bases sitting between them. Here the CDR3 reads CASSEAFVQNNYGYTF. In nucleotides, the CDR3 is TGTGCCAGCAGTGAAGCCTTCGTACAGAATAACTATGGCTACACCTTC.

The CDR3 loop reads CASLREVYGYTF. The CDR3 nucleotides are TGTGCCAGCCTTAGGGAGGTCTATGGCTACACCTTC. The chain couples TRBV2 to TRBJ1-2; D gene ambiguous. Trimming pared 8 bases from V and 4 bases from J, leaving 11 bases between. The germline CDR1 and CDR2 sequences are SNHLY and FYNNEI. This CDR3 spans 12 amino acids.

This chain joins TRBV5-8 and TRBJ2-1; 9 positions match TRBD2. Losses at the gene ends were 2 bases for V and 6 bases for J; bases not matched to a gene: 6. This CDR3 comprises 15 residues. CDR1 is SGHTS, CDR2 YDEGEE, per germline. The CDR3 region has the DNA TGTGCCAGCAGCTTAGCTGCGGGAGGGCCCAATGAGCAGTTCTTC. Protein: CASSLAAGGPNEQFF.

The gene calls are TRBV9 and TRBJ1-2; no reliable D call. The germline V gene has CDR1 SGDLS and CDR2 YYNGEE. This CDR3 is 14 amino acids long. With 0 bases removed from V and 8 bases from J, the gap between germline ends came to 14 bases. In DNA, the CDR3 is TGTGCCAGCAGCGTAGGTGGCGGAGTCCGGGGCTACACCTTC. Translation: CASSVGGGVRGYTF.

The V and J genes are TRBV28 and TRBJ1-4; 12 nucleotides align to TRBD1. The CDR3 extends over 15 amino acids. Per germline, CDR1 MDHEN and CDR2 SYDVKM. The V and J ends lost 5 bases and 10 bases, in that order; junction bases with no gene match: 8. CDR3 DNA sequence: TGTGCCAGCAGTCCTCCCGGGGACAGGGGGCTAAAACTGTTTTTT. Amino acid sequence: CASSPPGDRGLKLFF.

The chain joins TRBV27 to TRBJ2-7, with 11 bases aligning to TRBD2. V shed 6 bases and J 2 bases; nucleotides not matched to a gene: 0. The germline V gene encodes CDR1 MNHEY and CDR2 SMNVEV (reference sequence). The CDR3 has 13 residues. CDR3 protein: CASRLAGAYEQYF. CDR3 DNA sequence: TGTGCCAGCAGACTAGCGGGAGCCTACGAGCAGTACTTC.

This clone showed up just a few times. The chain recombines TRBV27 with TRBJ2-2, with 7 bases matching TRBD1. Germline loops: CDR1 MNHEY, CDR2 SMNVEV (reference sequence). V lost 7 bases, J lost 0 bases, and 8 bases stayed unmatched. There are 16 residues in the CDR3. Here the CDR3 DNA reads TGTGCCAGCAAAAGAGACAGGGTCGCGAACACCGGGGAGCTGTTTTTT. Translation gives CASKRDRVANTGELFF.

The chain has TRBV4-1 and TRBJ1-1, with 7 bases fitting TRBD1. The CDR3 has 15 amino acids. Per germline, CDR1 MGHRA and CDR2 YSYEKL. With 5 bases clipped from V and 4 bases from J, the junction kept 10 bases outside the gene matches. DNA of the CDR3: TGCGCCAGCAGCACAGGGGCGGGAATGGGCACTGAAGCTTTCTTT. Protein: CASSTGAGMGTEAFF.

V usage is TRBV9 and J usage is TRBJ2-2; D not resolved. The CDR3 contains 12 residues. Germline V lookup: CDR1 SGDLS, CDR2 YYNGEE. V lost 0 bases to trimming and J lost 5 bases, with 2 bases between them. DNA of the CDR3: TGTGCCAGCAGCGTAGCGACCGGGGAGCTGTTTTTT. Amino acids: CASSVATGELFF.

The chain employs TRBV4-1 and TRBJ1-4, with D unresolved. CDR1 and CDR2 (germline): MGHRA, YSYEKL. The CDR3 is 15 amino acids. V lost 1 base and J 5 bases, leaving 11 bases between the germline ends. The CDR3 region has the DNA TGCGCCAGCAGCCAAGTGGGAGGCACCAATGAAAAACTGTTTTTT. Its translation is CASSQVGGTNEKLFF.

The V and J genes are TRBV21-1 and TRBJ1-6; the table's D call of TRBD1 was not tested on the DNA. TRBV21-1 is deemed a pseudogene. This CDR3 region has 17 residues. CDR3 amino acids: CASSNIRGQGEESPLHF. In DNA, the CDR3 is TGTGCCAGCAGCAATATAAGGGGACAGGGTGAGGAATCACCCCTCCACTTT.

Comment on this clone: The same CDR3 arises from other DNA sequences in this sample as well. The gene calls are TRBV28 and TRBJ1-2; D remains ambiguous. V lost 3 bases and J lost 5, with 7 bases in between. The CDR3 sequence is 12 residues long. Germline V lookup: CDR1 MDHEN, CDR2 SYDVKM. Here the CDR3 reads CASSLGPYGYTF. The DNA of the CDR3 is TGTGCCAGCAGTTTGGGCCCTTATGGCTACACCTTC.

This clone has only a few counts. The chain links TRBV7-2 to TRBJ1-1, with D tentatively TRBD1 (6 bases). CDR3 length: 14 amino acids. Germline loops: CDR1 SGHTA, CDR2 FQGNSA. Trimming pared 5 bases from V and 4 bases from J, leaving 14 bases between. The chain's CDR3 is CASSQWGRGTEAFF. The DNA of the CDR3 is TGTGCCAGCAGCCAATGGGGGCGAGGCACTGAAGCTTTCTTT.

This chain connects TRBV10-2 to TRBJ2-2; no clear D gene. The CDR3 is 12 residues long. With 7 bases removed from V and 1 base from J, the gap between germline ends came to 4 bases. Germline-derived CDR1 and CDR2 are WSHSY and SAAADI. The CDR3: CASNGNTGELFF. The CDR3 DNA is TGCGCCAGCAACGGGAACACCGGGGAGCTGTTTTTT.

The chain is built from TRBV29-1 and TRBJ2-1; 7 bases agree with TRBD2. Germline-derived CDR1 and CDR2 are SQVTM and ANQGSEA. CDR3 size: 15 residues. The ends lost 3 bases at V and 7 bases at J; junction bases unmatched: 12. This CDR3 is CSVEPIGGSLNEQFF. For the CDR3, the DNA is TGCAGCGTTGAGCCAATTGGCGGGAGTCTTAATGAGCAGTTCTTC.

J is TRBJ1-5 and V is TRBV23-1, with D perhaps matching TRBD1 (5 bases). TRBV23-1 is annotated as an ORF whose role is uncertain. The CDR3 contains 14 residues. V lost 3 bases and J 5 bases, leaving 11 bases between the germline ends. The chain's CDR3 is CASSQSSRDQPQHF. The CDR3 DNA reads as TGCGCCAGCAGTCAGTCATCCAGGGATCAGCCCCAGCATTTT.

This rearrangement joins TRBV30 to TRBJ2-7; possibly TRBD1 for D (6 bases). The CDR3 loop spans 14 amino acids. V lost 4 bases, J lost 0 bases, and 13 bases lay in between. Per the germline V gene, CDR1 is GTSNPN and CDR2 is SVGIG (reference sequence). The CDR3 DNA reads as TGTGCCTGGAAGGGACACCTCAGCTCCTACGAGCAGTACTTC. Translating it yields CAWKGHLSSYEQYF.

The rearrangement uses TRBV30 and TRBJ2-3; the match to TRBD2 covers 8 bases. CDR3 length equals 14 residues. With V trimmed by 4 bases and J by 4 bases, 7 bases remained unmatched. The V gene's germline CDR1 is GTSNPN and CDR2 SVGIG (reference sequence). This chain's CDR3 is CAWNRGGLADTQYF. Written as DNA, the CDR3 is TGTGCCTGGAATCGGGGGGGCCTGGCAGATACGCAGTATTTT.

As DNA, the CDR3 is TGCGCCAGCAGCCCGTTCGGGGGGCACCCCTTTTACTATACGCAGTATTTT. It codes for CASSPFGGHPFYYTQYF. The chain joins TRBV4-3 to TRBJ2-3, with a weak D call TRBD2 (7 bases). The V gene lost 4 bases and the J gene lost 7 bases, with 24 bases spanning the gap. Germline CDR1 LGHNA, CDR2 YSLEER. CDR3 length equals 17 residues.

Details on this clone: This specimen includes other DNA sequences encoding the same CDR3. The CDR3 bases are TGCGCCAGCAGCTTCGGACAAAGCACAGATACGCAGTATTTT. Its protein product is CASSFGQSTDTQYF. This sequence joins TRBV5-1 and TRBJ2-3; maybe TRBD1 (5 bases). The germline gives CDR1 SGHRS, CDR2 YFSETQ. The CDR3 sequence is 14 residues long. V lost 2 bases and J lost 0, with 7 bases in between.